Each of the 29 T cell receptor beta chains below was sequenced from the same sample in a study of memory CD4+ T cells and cytomegalovirus serostatus. The table came from immunoSEQ multiplex PCR; TCRdb's copy has only in-frame clones and leaves some out. The repertoire holds about 39,000 clones, with approximately 78% as singletons. The sort gate was single viable CD3+CD4+CD8-CD45RO+ cells for memory CD4+ T cells. Sample: memory CD4+ T cells from blood. The receptors derive from an adult in good health and CMV-seronegative.

V usage is TRBV7-9 and J usage is TRBJ2-5; 10 bases fit TRBD2. The CDR3 has 16 residues. V trimming: 4 bases; J trimming: 0 bases; junction bases outside the gene matches: 5. The germline V gene has CDR1 SEHNR and CDR2 FQNEAQ (reference sequence). The CDR3 region is CASSSWLAGDQETQYF. The CDR3 region has the DNA TGTGCCAGCAGCTCCTGGCTAGCGGGGGACCAAGAGACCCAGTACTTC.

This rearrangement joins TRBV10-3 to TRBJ1-1; 9 nucleotides agree with TRBD1. Germline values: CDR1 ENHRY, CDR2 SYGVKD. CDR3 size: 14 residues. V lost 3 bases to trimming and J lost 9 bases; unmatched junction nucleotides: 8. The CDR3 here is CAISERDREGQAFF. The CDR3 coding sequence is TGTGCCATCAGTGAAAGGGACAGGGAGGGTCAAGCTTTCTTT.

J is TRBJ2-3 and V is TRBV4-1; 8 bases match TRBD2. This CDR3 has 16 residues. The junction had 9 bases not matched to a gene; V was cut back by 5 bases and J by 2 bases. Germline V gives CDR1 MGHRA, CDR2 YSYEKL. The CDR3 sequence: CASSSGTRNPTDTQYF. In nucleotides, the CDR3 is TGCGCCAGCAGCTCGGGGACTAGAAACCCCACAGATACGCAGTATTTT.

The rearrangement uses TRBV5-6 and TRBJ1-4; no clear D gene. This CDR3 has 15 residues. Germline V gene lookup returns CDR1 SGHDT and CDR2 YYEEEE. The V end lost 2 bases, the J end lost 8 bases, and 16 bases lay between the germline ends. CDR3 protein: CASSFSQLLPEKLFF. As DNA, the CDR3 is TGTGCCAGCAGCTTTTCGCAACTGCTCCCGGAAAAACTGTTTTTT.

The V gene is TRBV5-1, the J gene TRBJ2-7; D assignment may be TRBD1 or TRBD2 (5 bases each). The CDR3 is 14 residues long. The V gene lost 0 bases and the J gene lost 5 bases, with 12 bases spanning the gap. Looked up from germline, CDR1 is SGHRS and CDR2 is YFSETQ. As DNA, the CDR3 is TGCGCCAGCAGCTTGGGGCAGGGAGTAGACGAGCAGTACTTC. This translates into CASSLGQGVDEQYF.

This clone was detected a few times. This chain links TRBV30 with TRBJ2-7; TRBD1 agrees at 9 bases. Trimming removed 0 bases from V and 1 base from J; junction bases left unmatched: 13. CDR1 GTSNPN and CDR2 SVGIG come from the germline V gene (reference sequence). The CDR3 consists of 18 residues. CDR3 protein: CAWSVRLGTGGKSYEQYF. The CDR3 region has the DNA TGTGCCTGGAGTGTACGGTTGGGAACAGGGGGCAAGTCCTACGAGCAGTACTTC.

The rearrangement links TRBV27 to TRBJ1-4; no firm D call. Looked up from germline, CDR1 is MNHEY and CDR2 is SMNVEV (reference sequence). This CDR3 comprises 13 residues. With 3 bases removed from V and 6 bases from J, the gap between germline ends came to 8 bases. CDR3 region: CASSFSGYEKLFF. The CDR3 nucleotides read TGTGCCAGCAGTTTCTCGGGATATGAAAAACTGTTTTTT. Filled out from reference TRBV27 and TRBJ1-4, the complete variable domain reads EAQVTQNPRYLITVTGKKLTVTCSQNMNHEYMSWYRQDPGLGLRQIYYSMNVEVTDKGDVPEGYKVSRKEKRNFPLILESPSPNQTSLYFCASSFSGYEKLFFGSGTQLSVL.

V and J are TRBV9 and TRBJ2-3, with D possibly TRBD2 on 7 matching bases. Germline lookup yields CDR1 SGDLS and CDR2 YYNGEE. This CDR3 region has 16 residues. The ends were cut back, 0 bases at V and 2 bases at J, with 13 bases in the middle. CDR3 residues: CASSVVSGGLTDTQYF. The DNA of the CDR3 is TGTGCCAGCAGCGTAGTCTCGGGGGGCCTCACAGATACGCAGTATTTT.

This chain uses TRBV4-1 with TRBJ1-1; no reliable D call. Germline assignment: CDR1 MGHRA and CDR2 YSYEKL. This CDR3 is 16 amino acids long. Trimming took 6 bases from V and 1 from J, leaving 18 bases between them. CDR3 region: CASRPKSDTSNTEAFF. CDR3 DNA sequence: TGCGCCAGCAGACCGAAAAGCGACACCTCGAACACTGAAGCTTTCTTT.

This chain uses TRBV5-1 with TRBJ1-3; D uncertain. Germline CDR1 is SGHRS and CDR2 is YFSETQ. Trimming left V 4 bases short and J 3 bases short, with 8 bases between. The CDR3 is 13 residues long. As DNA, the CDR3 is TGCGCCAGCAGCCGAGAAAATGGAAACACCATATATTTT. Translation gives CASSRENGNTIYF.

The rearrangement links TRBV5-1 to TRBJ2-1; D call uncertain. Germline V CDR1 and CDR2: SGHRS, YFSETQ. V was shortened by 0 bases and J by 4 bases, with 14 bases between the two germline ends. The CDR3 sequence is 16 residues long. The DNA for the CDR3 is TGCGCCAGCAGCTTGGGAGACCTTGGGTATTACAATGAGCAGTTCTTC. Encoded protein: CASSLGDLGYYNEQFF.

This chain connects TRBV10-1 to TRBJ2-5; 7 bases line up with TRBD1. The CDR3 length is 13 residues. The germline CDR1 and CDR2 sequences are WNHNN and SYGVQD (reference sequence). V dropped 4 bases and J dropped 3; count of bases not matched to a gene: 2. In DNA, the CDR3 is TGCGCCAGCAGTGGACAGGGAGAAGAGACCCAGTACTTC. It encodes CASSGQGEETQYF.

This chain joins TRBV18 and TRBJ2-5; 7 bases line up with TRBD1. This CDR3 comprises 16 residues. V lost 3 bases, J lost 2 bases, and 9 bases stayed unmatched. Per germline, CDR1 KGHSH and CDR2 LQKENI. The CDR3 DNA sequence: TGTGCCAGCTCACCCACCACCTGGACAGGACAAGAGACCCAGTACTTC. Its translation: CASSPTTWTGQETQYF.

V and J are TRBV6-1 and TRBJ1-2; perhaps TRBD1 as D (6 bases). The CDR3 length is 16 residues. CDR1 is MNHNS and CDR2 is SASEGT in the germline V gene. V was trimmed by 2 bases and J by 5 bases, leaving 18 bases between them. CDR3 residues: CASSETGTQRSYGYTF. CDR3 DNA sequence: TGTGCCAGCAGTGAAACGGGGACACAGAGATCTTATGGCTACACCTTC.

There are a few counts of this clone. The rearrangement uses TRBV7-9 and TRBJ1-1; unclear D gene. The germline V and J ends were trimmed by 0 bases and 0 bases, with 5 bases remaining between them. The CDR3 sequence is 14 residues long. Germline V CDR1 and CDR2: SEHNR, FQNEAQ (reference sequence). The DNA of the CDR3 is TGTGCCAGCAGCTTAGCTATCATGAACACTGAAGCTTTCTTT. Encoded protein: CASSLAIMNTEAFF.

This clone was counted once. This rearrangement joins TRBV7-2 to TRBJ2-3; TRBD2 aligns across 8 bases. CDR1 and CDR2 from the germline V gene are SGHTA and FQGNSA. Trimming removed 1 base from V and 5 bases from J; junction bases left unmatched: 14. This CDR3 has 18 amino acids. The CDR3 is CASSLGSIGLAGRDTQYF. The DNA of the CDR3 is TGTGCCAGCAGCTTAGGGTCGATTGGTCTAGCGGGTAGAGATACGCAGTATTTT.

The sample holds one count of this clone. The CDR3 loop is CASSLSSGGQPQHF. The CDR3 region has the DNA TGTGCCAGCAGTTTATCATCGGGGGGTCAGCCCCAGCATTTT. This rearrangement joins TRBV27 to TRBJ1-5; the D gene is possibly TRBD1 (5 bases). Germline lookup yields CDR1 MNHEY and CDR2 SMNVEV (reference sequence). This CDR3 contains 14 residues. The V gene lost 0 bases and the J gene lost 6 bases, with 9 bases spanning the gap.

The chain couples TRBV11-2 to TRBJ1-2; D may be TRBD1 (6 bases). Trimming took off 4 bases at V and 3 bases at J, with 21 bases between the two ends. This CDR3 region has 17 residues. Germline V CDR1 and CDR2: SGHAT, FQNNGV. The CDR3 region is CASSSIRRGASHYGYTF. The DNA of the CDR3 is TGTGCCAGCAGCTCAATACGAAGGGGGGCCTCCCACTATGGCTACACCTTC.

J is TRBJ1-2 and V is TRBV10-3; 7 bases agree with TRBD1. This CDR3 spans 18 amino acids. Germline loops: CDR1 ENHRY, CDR2 SYGVKD. Losses at the gene ends were 7 bases for V and 6 bases for J; bases not matched to a gene: 23. In nucleotides, the CDR3 is TGTGCCATCACCCCCAGGGGGACGCCCGGCTTTGGGTCGGATGGCTACACCTTC. Translated, it gives CAITPRGTPGFGSDGYTF.

V and J are TRBV5-6 and TRBJ2-7, with 7 bases aligning to TRBD1. The CDR3 is 13 amino acids. Germline V gene data show CDR1 as SGHDT and CDR2 as YYEEEE. V was pared by 3 bases and J by 5 bases, with 5 bases of the junction left unmatched. DNA for the CDR3: TGTGCCAGCAGCTGGGACAGTAGGGACGAGCAGTACTTC. Residues: CASSWDSRDEQYF.

The chain links TRBV10-3 to TRBJ1-5, with TRBD1 matching over 7 bases. The J segment lost 2 bases and the V segment lost 3 bases, leaving 4 bases of the junction unmatched. The CDR3 extends over 15 amino acids. Per germline, CDR1 ENHRY and CDR2 SYGVKD. DNA for the CDR3: TGTGCCATCAGTGAAGGGGGCGCGGGCAATCAGCCCCAGCATTTT. It specifies CAISEGGAGNQPQHF.

The rearrangement joins TRBV5-1 to TRBJ1-4; D possibly corresponds to TRBD1 (5 bases). V was shortened by 4 bases and J by 4 bases, with 11 bases between the two germline ends. The CDR3 has 14 amino acids. CDR1 is SGHRS, CDR2 YFSETQ, per germline. DNA of the CDR3: TGCGCCAGCAGCCTAGGGACGGTTAATGAAAAACTGTTTTTT. It translates to CASSLGTVNEKLFF. The whole variable domain, remainder taken from reference TRBV5-1 and TRBJ1-4, is KAGVTQTPRYLIKTRGQQVTLSCSPISGHRSVSWYQQTPGQGLQFLFEYFSETQRNKGNFPGRFSGRQFSNSRSEMNVSTLELGDSALYLCASSLGTVNEKLFFGSGTQLSVL.

J is TRBJ2-7 and V is TRBV5-1; 7 bases are a match to TRBD2. V trimming: 0 bases; J trimming: 2 bases; junction bases outside the gene matches: 20. Germline values: CDR1 SGHRS, CDR2 YFSETQ. This CDR3 region has 20 residues. CDR3 DNA: TGCGCCAGCAGCTTGGCCCCTGTCGCGGGGTCTAGCGGTACCGCCTACGAGCAGTACTTC. This sequence encodes CASSLAPVAGSSGTAYEQYF.

V and J are TRBV7-9 and TRBJ2-2; unclear D gene. CDR3 size: 13 residues. V shed 8 bases and J shed 0 bases, with 7 bases lying between them. CDR1 SEHNR and CDR2 FQNEAQ come from the germline V gene (reference sequence). The CDR3, as DNA: TGTGCCAGCCTTCTTACGAACACCGGGGAGCTGTTTTTT. It specifies CASLLTNTGELFF.

The rearrangement joins TRBV11-2 to TRBJ2-1, with TRBD2 matching 14 bases. The V gene's germline CDR1 is SGHAT and CDR2 FQNNGV. The CDR3 loop spans 16 amino acids. The junction had 3 bases not matched to a gene; V was cut back by 7 bases and J by 1 base. CDR3 coding DNA: TGTGCCAGCACACGGACTAGCGGGGGGTCCTACAATGAGCAGTTCTTC. Protein: CASTRTSGGSYNEQFF. The full variable domain, completed using reference TRBV11-2 and TRBJ2-1, is EAGVAQSPRYKIIEKRQSVAFWCNPISGHATLYWYQQILGQGPKLLIQFQNNGVVDDSQLPKDRFSAERLKGVDSTLKIQPAKLEDSAVYLCASTRTSGGSYNEQFFGPGTRLTVL.

The chain has TRBV5-1 and TRBJ1-2; D is unresolved. Trimming took off 4 bases at V and 3 bases at J, with 19 bases between the two ends. CDR3 length equals 16 residues. Germline V gene data show CDR1 as SGHRS and CDR2 as YFSETQ. CDR3 coding DNA: TGCGCCAGCAGCCTCGGACCAATTCCGGGTGACTATGGCTACACCTTC. This codes for CASSLGPIPGDYGYTF.

J is TRBJ2-2 and V is TRBV19; 7 bases align to TRBD1. This CDR3 spans 15 amino acids. J was trimmed by 1 base and V by 3 bases; bases with no gene match: 2. CDR1 LNHDA and CDR2 SQIVND come from the germline V gene (reference sequence). CDR3 nucleotides: TGTGCCAGTAGTATGCACAGGGGGAACACCGGGGAGCTGTTTTTT. It translates to CASSMHRGNTGELFF.

The chain couples TRBV30 to TRBJ2-7; D remains unclear. Trimming took 4 bases from V and 1 from J, leaving 14 bases between them. Germline lookup yields CDR1 GTSNPN and CDR2 SVGIG (reference sequence). The CDR3 spans 14 residues. CDR3 sequence reads: CAWTSLGLSYEQYF. The CDR3 bases are TGTGCCTGGACGAGCCTGGGATTGTCCTACGAGCAGTACTTC.

V usage is TRBV4-1 and J usage is TRBJ1-2; the D gene is possibly TRBD1 (5 bases). This CDR3 is 15 amino acids long. V lost 0 bases and J 4 bases, leaving 12 bases between the germline ends. Per germline, CDR1 MGHRA and CDR2 YSYEKL. The CDR3 region is CASSQDPPGFYGYTF. CDR3 DNA sequence: TGCGCCAGCAGCCAAGACCCCCCAGGGTTCTATGGCTACACCTTC.